Below are 24 T cell receptor beta chains sequenced from a single sample in a study of blood T cell repertoires in COVID-19. Profiling relied on immunoSEQ multiplex PCR, and the TCRdb table lists in-frame clones only, not all of them. The table has around 70,000 clones, approximately 90% seen once. Material: peripheral blood. The receptor set was obtained from a man younger than 45 with acute or convalescent COVID-19.

Comment on this clone: The sample contains more than one DNA sequence encoding this CDR3. J is TRBJ1-3 and V is TRBV30; D is uncertain. The germline gives CDR1 GTSNPN, CDR2 SVGIG (reference sequence). This CDR3 is built from 12 residues. V dropped 2 bases and J dropped 2 bases, with 4 bases sitting between them. The CDR3 DNA follows: TGTGCCTGGAGTCCTACTGGAAACACCATATATTTT. This codes for CAWSPTGNTIYF. Combining the CDR3 with reference TRBV30 and TRBJ1-3 gives the whole variable domain SQTIHQWPATLVQPVGSPLSLECTVEGTSNPNLYWYRQAAGRGLQLLFYSVGIGQISSEVPQNLSASRPQDRQFILSSKKLLLSDSGFYLCAWSPTGNTIYFGEGSWLTVV.

The rearrangement links TRBV12-3 or TRBV12-4 to TRBJ2-7; D is unclear. The CDR3 covers 13 residues. The V end lost 5 bases, the J end lost 2 bases, and 10 bases lay between the germline ends. The CDR3 protein is CASSQTETYEQYF. For the CDR3, the DNA is TGTGCCAGCAGTCAGACTGAAACCTACGAGCAGTACTTC.

The chain uses TRBV5-5 and TRBJ2-7; D not resolved. From germline, CDR1 is SGHKS and CDR2 YYEKEE (reference sequence). The CDR3 sequence is 15 residues long. V was trimmed by 2 bases and J by 6 bases, leaving 18 bases between them. Here the CDR3 DNA reads TGTGCCAGCAGCTTATCCGTTAGTTTCGGTGCCGAGCAGTACTTC. Its protein product is CASSLSVSFGAEQYF.

The J gene is TRBJ2-1, the V gene TRBV2; D perhaps matches TRBD2 (6 bases). This CDR3 comprises 13 residues. CDR1 SNHLY and CDR2 FYNNEI come from the germline V gene. Between the trimmed V and J ends, which lost 9 bases and 4 bases, there was a span of 13 bases. The CDR3 sequence: CASYHGTYNEQFF. As DNA, the CDR3 is TGTGCCAGTTACCACGGGACTTACAATGAGCAGTTCTTC. Complete variable domain (other parts from reference TRBV2 and TRBJ2-1): EPEVTQTPSHQVTQMGQEVILRCVPISNHLYFYWYRQILGQKVEFLVSFYNNEISEKSEIFDDQFSVERPDGSNFTLKIRSTKLEDSAMYFCASYHGTYNEQFFGPGTRLTVL.

J is TRBJ1-2 and V is TRBV19; D is perhaps TRBD1 (6 bases). The CDR3 consists of 12 residues. Trimming cost V 7 bases and J 2 bases, with 8 bases left between them. Germline assignment: CDR1 LNHDA and CDR2 SQIVND (reference sequence). In nucleotides, the CDR3 is TGTGCCAGTACGGGGGGCAACTATGGCTACACCTTC. Translated: CASTGGNYGYTF.

The CDR3 reads CASSLQSPGTDTQYF. CDR3 DNA sequence: TGTGCCAGCAGCCTCCAGTCCCCGGGAACAGATACGCAGTATTTT. The J gene is TRBJ2-3, the V gene TRBV7-2, with a weak D call TRBD2 (5 bases). With 5 bases removed from V and 3 bases from J, the gap between germline ends came to 15 bases. The CDR3 length is 15 residues. Germline V CDR1 and CDR2: SGHTA, FQGNSA.

The chain couples TRBV11-2 to TRBJ2-1; D call uncertain. Germline CDR1 is SGHAT and CDR2 is FQNNGV. This CDR3 has 14 residues. The germline V and J ends were trimmed by 4 bases and 0 bases, with 7 bases remaining between them. The DNA of the CDR3 is TGTGCCAGCAGCTCTATCCGCTCCTACAATGAGCAGTTCTTC. Encoded protein: CASSSIRSYNEQFF.

J is TRBJ1-4 and V is TRBV30; no definite D call. Germline values: CDR1 GTSNPN, CDR2 SVGIG (reference sequence). V was pared by 5 bases and J by 9 bases, with 10 bases between. This CDR3 spans 11 amino acids. This CDR3 is CAWGLSQKLFF. The CDR3 DNA sequence: TGTGCCTGGGGATTATCTCAAAAACTGTTTTTT.

The J gene is TRBJ2-2, the V gene TRBV11-3; D call uncertain. Germline values: CDR1 SGHNT, CDR2 YENEEA. CDR3 size: 15 residues. V shed 5 bases and J shed 5 bases, with 15 bases lying between them. CDR3 in amino acids: CASSAQPTATGELFF. The CDR3 nucleotides are TGTGCCAGCAGCGCTCAACCAACAGCAACCGGGGAGCTGTTTTTT.

This sequence joins TRBV4-3 and TRBJ2-3; 9 bases are shared with TRBD2. This CDR3 comprises 16 residues. The V gene's germline CDR1 is LGHNA and CDR2 YSLEER. After removal of 1 base from V and 0 bases from J, the junction contained 2 bases not matched to a gene. The CDR3 reads CASSQATSGSTDTQYF. CDR3 coding DNA: TGCGCCAGCAGCCAAGCGACTAGCGGTAGCACAGATACGCAGTATTTT.

The V gene is TRBV7-9, the J gene TRBJ2-1; D gene uncertain. Between the trimmed V and J ends, which lost 5 bases and 10 bases, there was a span of 18 bases. Germline loops: CDR1 SEHNR, CDR2 FQNEAQ (reference sequence). This CDR3 has 14 amino acids. CDR3 in amino acids: CASSQTTDGGEQFF. CDR3 DNA: TGTGCCAGCAGCCAAACGACTGATGGTGGGGAGCAGTTCTTC.

A single count supports this clone. This sequence joins TRBV5-1 and TRBJ1-6; 7 bases are a match to TRBD1. Trimming removed 4 bases from V and 0 bases from J; junction bases left unmatched: 10. Germline V gene data show CDR1 as SGHRS and CDR2 as YFSETQ. The length of the CDR3 is 18 residues. In nucleotides, the CDR3 is TGCGCCAGCAGCGTCCGGGACAGCAACGTCTCCTATAATTCACCCCTCCACTTT. Protein product: CASSVRDSNVSYNSPLHF.

The rearrangement uses TRBV9 and TRBJ2-2; TRBD1 is a possible D gene (5 bases). This CDR3 contains 15 residues. V shed 0 bases and J shed 1 base, with 7 bases lying between them. Germline V gives CDR1 SGDLS, CDR2 YYNGEE. In nucleotides, the CDR3 is TGTGCCAGCAGCGTAGTAGGGGAGAACACCGGGGAGCTGTTTTTT. As protein: CASSVVGENTGELFF.

CDR3: CASSPATNVLTF. CDR3 coding DNA: TGTGCCAGCTCACCAGCCACAAACGTCCTGACTTTC. The V call is TRBV18, the J call TRBJ2-6, with D hard to call. The V end was cut by 2 bases, the J end by 10 bases, with 6 bases between. The germline V gene has CDR1 KGHSH and CDR2 LQKENI. This CDR3 is built from 12 residues.

The table lists this clone with a count of one. V gene TRBV6-5 combines with J gene TRBJ2-5; the D is unclear. CDR1 and CDR2 from the germline V gene are MNHEY and SVGAGI. V shed 4 bases and J shed 6 bases, with 9 bases lying between them. CDR3 length equals 12 residues. CDR3 sequence: CASSSPQKTQYF. The CDR3 coding sequence is TGTGCCAGCAGTTCCCCCCAGAAGACCCAGTACTTC.

This chain links TRBV7-2 with TRBJ2-2; unclear D gene. The CDR3 totals 12 residues. The germline V gene encodes CDR1 SGHTA and CDR2 FQGNSA. The V end lost 10 bases, the J end lost 5 bases, and 11 bases lay between the germline ends. The CDR3 bases are TGTGCCACGCACCTACCAACCGGGGAGCTGTTTTTT. It specifies CATHLPTGELFF.

The chain joins TRBV21-1 to TRBJ2-5; TRBD2, the table's D call, was not compared with the DNA. TRBV21-1 is a documented pseudogene. The CDR3 runs 16 residues. The CDR3: CASNTGTSERCGTQYF. CDR3 bases: TGTGCCAGCAACACCGGGACTAGCGAAAGATGTGGGACCCAGTACTTC.

The V call is TRBV6-2 or TRBV6-3, the J call TRBJ1-1; 7 bases match TRBD1. Per the germline V gene, CDR1 is MNHEY and CDR2 is SVGEGT. The V and J ends lost 6 bases and 3 bases, in that order; junction bases with no gene match: 7. This CDR3 has 14 residues. The CDR3 DNA sequence: TGTGCCAGCAGCCGACAGGGATTGGACACTGAAGCTTTCTTT. Amino acids: CASSRQGLDTEAFF.

The chain carries TRBV4-1 and TRBJ1-5; D possibly corresponds to TRBD1 (5 bases). The germline V and J ends were trimmed by 2 bases and 3 bases, with 20 bases remaining between them. The CDR3 sequence is 18 residues long. Germline CDR1 MGHRA, CDR2 YSYEKL. Written as DNA, the CDR3 is TGCGCCAGCAGCCAAATACTCCTTGTTTCGACAGACAATCAGCCCCAGCATTTT. Protein sequence: CASSQILLVSTDNQPQHF.

This clone was recorded only once. The chain joins TRBV18 to TRBJ2-2, with D possibly matching TRBD2 (5 bases). V was pared by 4 bases and J by 6 bases, with 21 bases between. The CDR3 contains 17 residues. CDR1 and CDR2 from the germline V gene are KGHSH and LQKENI. The CDR3 loop reads CASSQGVGPGIAGELFF. The CDR3 nucleotides read TGTGCCAGCTCACAGGGTGTTGGACCGGGGATAGCCGGGGAGCTGTTTTTT.

The chain recombines TRBV29-1 with TRBJ2-1, with D possibly matching TRBD2 (5 bases). Trimming left V 7 bases short and J 6 bases short, with 22 bases between. CDR3 length: 15 amino acids. Germline CDR1 and CDR2: SQVTM and ANQGSEA. The CDR3 sequence is CSANPNEGAFNEQFF. The CDR3 bases are TGCAGCGCTAACCCCAACGAGGGAGCCTTCAATGAGCAGTTCTTC.

The chain couples TRBV4-3 to TRBJ2-5; D not resolved. The CDR3 extends over 14 amino acids. Germline values: CDR1 LGHNA, CDR2 YSLEER. V was shortened by 0 bases and J by 5 bases, with 10 bases between the two germline ends. Here the CDR3 reads CASSQDLIEETQYF. As DNA, the CDR3 is TGCGCCAGCAGCCAAGATTTGATCGAGGAGACCCAGTACTTC.

This chain joins TRBV19 and TRBJ2-5, with 9 bases lining up with TRBD2. The germline CDR1 and CDR2 sequences are LNHDA and SQIVND (reference sequence). This CDR3 is built from 17 residues. With V trimmed by 1 base and J by 0 bases, 6 bases remained unmatched. CDR3 sequence: CASSIVPSGAYQETQYF. As DNA, the CDR3 is TGTGCCAGTAGTATAGTTCCTAGCGGGGCGTACCAAGAGACCCAGTACTTC.

This chain joins TRBV10-3 and TRBJ2-7; TRBD2 aligns across 12 bases. Germline CDR1 ENHRY, CDR2 SYGVKD. The CDR3 has 18 residues. The V gene end was trimmed by 3 bases and the J gene end by 5 bases; junction bases not matched to a gene: 14. For the CDR3, the DNA is TGTGCCATCAGTGATATGGGCCTAGCGGGAGGGCCGGGTAACGAGCAGTACTTC. Its protein product is CAISDMGLAGGPGNEQYF.